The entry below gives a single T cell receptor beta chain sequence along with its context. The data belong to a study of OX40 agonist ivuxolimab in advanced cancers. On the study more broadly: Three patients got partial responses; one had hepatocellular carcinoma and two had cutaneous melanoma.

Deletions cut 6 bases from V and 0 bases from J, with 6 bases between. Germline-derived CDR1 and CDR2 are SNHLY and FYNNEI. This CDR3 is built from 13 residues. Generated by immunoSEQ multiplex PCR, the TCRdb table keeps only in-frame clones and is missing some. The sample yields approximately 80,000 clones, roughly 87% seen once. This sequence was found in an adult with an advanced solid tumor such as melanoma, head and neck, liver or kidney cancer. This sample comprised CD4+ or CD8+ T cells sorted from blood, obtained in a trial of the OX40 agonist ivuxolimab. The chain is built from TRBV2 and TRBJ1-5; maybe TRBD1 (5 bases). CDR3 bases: TGTGCCAGCAGGGGGGATAGCAATCAGCCCCAGCATTTT. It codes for CASRGDSNQPQHF.